These T cell receptor beta chains were read from a single sample in a study of T-cell memory formation after mild COVID-19. TCRdb fed the 5' RACE reads into MiXCR, producing one record per CDR3 protein. The sample shows 250,000 to 300,000 distinct CDR3 sequences, roughly 17% of them seen only once. Sequencing was done on a sample of PBMCs or a T cell subset sorted from them (not recorded which). The receptors shown here come from a man aged 18 to 35 who had mild COVID-19 (a few samples of this study predate the infection). Cell type and time point are not known. The CDR3 runs from the conserved cysteine through the conserved F or W. Each record gives: CDR3 protein, CDR3 DNA, V gene, clone size, CDR3 length, D gene, J gene. D genes are given only for firm matches. Clone sizes are given selectively: once, few, many, or a class where the clone is expanded.

CDR3: CASSLTQGLSTDTQYF; DNA: TGTGCCAGCAGCTTAACACAGGGACTGAGCACAGATACGCAGTATTTT; V: TRBV7-2; size: -; length: 16; D: -; J: TRBJ2-3
CDR3: CASAVGGGPYEQYF; DNA: TGTGCTAGTGCGGTTGGCGGGGGCCCCTACGAGCAGTACTTC; V: TRBV12-5; size: few; length: 14; D: -; J: TRBJ2-7
CDR3: CASSLPKDKRWQRGADTQYF; DNA: TGTGCCAGCAGCCTTCCTAAGGACAAGCGCTGGCAAAGGGGCGCAGATACGCAGTATTTT; V: TRBV28; size: -; length: 20; D: -; J: TRBJ2-3
CDR3: CASSLPESISGNTIYF; DNA: TGTGCCAGCAGTTTACCCGAATCTATCTCTGGAAACACCATATATTTT; V: TRBV28; size: -; length: 16; D: -; J: TRBJ1-3
CDR3: CASSLGIEVTGELFF; DNA: TGTGCCAGCAGCTTGGGTATAGAGGTTACGGGGGAGCTGTTTTTT; V: TRBV5-4; size: -; length: 15; D: -; J: TRBJ2-2
CDR3: CASSDPGTLGTEAFF; DNA: TGTGCCAGCAGTGACCCCGGGACCCTGGGGACTGAAGCTTTCTTT; V: TRBV6-2/TRBV6-3; size: -; length: 15; D: -; J: TRBJ1-1
CDR3: CSVGLGGIEAFF; DNA: TGCAGCGTTGGTCTAGGGGGCATTGAAGCTTTCTTT; V: TRBV29-1; size: few; length: 12; D: TRBD1; J: TRBJ1-1
CDR3: CASSPNSQGLGHF; DNA: TGTGCCAGCAGCCCGAATTCTCAGGGGTTGGGGCATTTT; V: TRBV2; size: -; length: 13; D: -; J: TRBJ1-5
CDR3: CASREDRAYNEQFF; DNA: TGTGCCAGCAGGGAGGACAGGGCGTACAATGAGCAGTTCTTC; V: TRBV6-6; size: few; length: 14; D: TRBD1; J: TRBJ2-1
CDR3: CSVRTESSYNEQFF; DNA: TGCAGCGTCAGGACAGAGAGCTCCTACAATGAGCAGTTCTTC; V: TRBV29-1; size: -; length: 14; D: -; J: TRBJ2-1
CDR3: CASSDVGGSDQPQHF; DNA: TGTGCCAGCAGTGATGTCGGGGGTAGTGATCAGCCCCAGCATTTT; V: TRBV2; size: many; length: 15; D: -; J: TRBJ1-5
CDR3: CSARGPLTYGTDTQYF; DNA: TGCAGTGCTAGAGGCCCCCTGACATACGGCACAGATACGCAGTATTTT; V: TRBV20-1; size: -; length: 16; D: -; J: TRBJ2-3
CDR3: CASSFWPGEMSSSEKF; DNA: TGTGCCAGCAGCTTTTGGCCAGGGGAGATGAGCAGTTCTGAGAAATTC; V: TRBV5-5; size: -; length: 16; D: -; J: TRBJ2-1
CDR3: CASSRTPDLNQPQHF; DNA: TGTGCCAGCAGTCGGACGCCGGACCTCAATCAGCCCCAGCATTTT; V: TRBV6-5; size: few; length: 15; D: -; J: TRBJ1-5
CDR3: CASSQTVQNTIYF; DNA: TGTGCCAGCAGCCAGACAGTGCAAAACACCATATATTTT; V: TRBV3-1; size: few; length: 13; D: -; J: TRBJ1-3
CDR3: CATSRDMGYYEQYF; DNA: TGTGCCACCAGCAGAGATATGGGATACTACGAGCAGTACTTC; V: TRBV15; size: -; length: 14; D: -; J: TRBJ2-7
CDR3: CASSQGRASNTEAFF; DNA: TGCGCCAGCAGCCAAGGCCGGGCCTCGAACACTGAAGCTTTCTTT; V: TRBV4-1; size: -; length: 15; D: -; J: TRBJ1-1
CDR3: CSARDLGGVYNEQFF; DNA: TGCAGTGCTAGAGATTTGGGGGGGGTCTACAATGAGCAGTTCTTC; V: TRBV20-1; size: many; length: 15; D: TRBD2; J: TRBJ2-1
CDR3: CASSPTGIWQETQYF; DNA: TGTGCCAGCAGCCCGACAGGTATATGGCAAGAGACCCAGTACTTC; V: TRBV7-9; size: -; length: 15; D: -; J: TRBJ2-5
CDR3: CASSQGGGGGPQHF; DNA: TGTGCCAGCAGCCAAGGGGGGGGAGGCGGGCCCCAGCATTTT; V: TRBV3-1; size: -; length: 14; D: -; J: TRBJ1-5
CDR3: CSADERGTDTQYF; DNA: TGCAGTGCCGACGAACGAGGAACAGATACGCAGTATTTT; V: TRBV20-1; size: many; length: 13; D: -; J: TRBJ2-3
CDR3: CASRNRDRPLQNIQYF; DNA: TGTGCCAGCAGAAACAGGGACAGGCCACTCCAAAACATTCAGTACTTC; V: TRBV2; size: -; length: 16; D: TRBD1; J: TRBJ2-4
CDR3: CASSYGGLADNEQFF; DNA: TGTGCCAGCAGTTACGGGGGACTAGCGGACAATGAGCAGTTCTTC; V: TRBV6-5; size: -; length: 15; D: TRBD2; J: TRBJ2-1
CDR3: CASSVQQTGAIVLTF; DNA: TGTGCCAGCAGCGTCCAGCAGACCGGGGCCATCGTCCTGACTTTC; V: TRBV6-5; size: -; length: 15; D: -; J: TRBJ2-6
CDR3: CASSLDSQQETQYF; DNA: TGCGCCAGCAGCTTGGACAGTCAACAAGAGACCCAGTACTTC; V: TRBV5-1; size: -; length: 14; D: -; J: TRBJ2-5
CDR3: CASSAQQGGFRYNEQFF; DNA: TGTGCCAGCAGCGCCCAACAGGGGGGGTTCCGCTACAATGAGCAGTTCTTC; V: TRBV7-2; size: few; length: 17; D: -; J: TRBJ2-1
CDR3: CASSFSGGRTDTQYF; DNA: TGCGCCAGCAGCTTTAGCGGGGGGCGCACAGATACGCAGTATTTT; V: TRBV5-1; size: few; length: 15; D: TRBD2; J: TRBJ2-3
CDR3: CASSPYRDRDYNEQFF; DNA: TGCGCCAGCAGCCCGTACCGGGACAGGGACTACAATGAGCAGTTCTTC; V: TRBV5-1; size: -; length: 16; D: TRBD1; J: TRBJ2-1
CDR3: CASSHPRNVENTIYF; DNA: TGTGCCAGCAGCCACCCCCGGAATGTCGAAAACACCATATATTTT; V: TRBV4-2; size: -; length: 15; D: -; J: TRBJ1-3
CDR3: CASSLTARRATGELFF; DNA: TGCGCCAGCAGCCTGACCGCTCGACGGGCCACCGGGGAGCTGTTTTTT; V: TRBV5-1; size: many; length: 16; D: -; J: TRBJ2-2
CDR3: CASKVPGSNEQFF; DNA: TGCGCCAGCAAGGTCCCAGGGTCCAATGAGCAGTTCTTC; V: TRBV10-2; size: few; length: 13; D: -; J: TRBJ2-1
CDR3: CASDLPWRGAGSNQPQHF; DNA: TGTGCTAGTGATCTGCCCTGGAGGGGGGCAGGGAGCAATCAGCCCCAGCATTTT; V: TRBV12-5; size: few; length: 18; D: -; J: TRBJ1-5
CDR3: CASSPWVSDEKLFF; DNA: TGTGCCAGCAGCCCTTGGGTCAGTGATGAAAAACTGTTTTTT; V: TRBV7-9; size: few; length: 14; D: -; J: TRBJ1-4
CDR3: CASSLNTGPEAFF; DNA: TGTGCCAGCTCACTGAATACAGGGCCAGAAGCTTTCTTT; V: TRBV18; size: -; length: 13; D: -; J: TRBJ1-1
CDR3: CASTQEADLGTEAFF; DNA: TGTGCCAGCACCCAGGAAGCCGACCTTGGGACTGAAGCTTTCTTT; V: TRBV12-3/TRBV12-4; size: few; length: 15; D: -; J: TRBJ1-1
CDR3: CASSLHPARHETQYF; DNA: TGTGCCAGCAGCTTACATCCCGCCAGGCACGAGACCCAGTACTTC; V: TRBV7-9; size: few; length: 15; D: -; J: TRBJ2-5
CDR3: CASSSSGGFVTDTQYF; DNA: TGTGCCAGCAGCTCAAGTGGTGGGTTTGTCACAGATACGCAGTATTTT; V: TRBV7-2; size: many; length: 16; D: -; J: TRBJ2-3
CDR3: CASSLIGGLTDTQYF; DNA: TGTGCCAGCAGCTTGATCGGGGGCCTCACAGATACGCAGTATTTT; V: TRBV7-3; size: many; length: 15; D: -; J: TRBJ2-3
CDR3: CASSYKGPRPDTQYF; DNA: TGTGCCAGCAGTTATAAAGGACCTCGGCCAGATACGCAGTATTTT; V: TRBV6-2/TRBV6-3; size: -; length: 15; D: -; J: TRBJ2-3
CDR3: CASSQVKRGARAPNEQFF; DNA: TGTGCCAGCAGCCAAGTGAAGCGGGGAGCCAGAGCCCCAAATGAGCAGTTCTTC; V: TRBV14; size: few; length: 18; D: TRBD2; J: TRBJ2-1
CDR3: CASSSRGGNEQFF; DNA: TGTGCCAGCAGCTCCCGAGGTGGCAATGAGCAGTTCTTC; V: TRBV7-3; size: -; length: 13; D: -; J: TRBJ2-1